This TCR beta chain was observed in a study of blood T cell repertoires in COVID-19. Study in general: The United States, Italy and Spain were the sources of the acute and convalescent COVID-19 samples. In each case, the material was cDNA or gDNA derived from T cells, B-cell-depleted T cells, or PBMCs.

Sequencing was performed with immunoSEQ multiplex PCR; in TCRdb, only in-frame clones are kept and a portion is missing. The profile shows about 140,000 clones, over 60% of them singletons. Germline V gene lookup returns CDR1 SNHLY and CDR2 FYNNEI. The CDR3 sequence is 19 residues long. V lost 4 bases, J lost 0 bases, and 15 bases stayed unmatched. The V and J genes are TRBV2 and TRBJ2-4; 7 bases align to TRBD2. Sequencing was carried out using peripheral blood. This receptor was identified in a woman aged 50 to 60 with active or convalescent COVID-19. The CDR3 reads CASSARLGFAGVAKNIQYF. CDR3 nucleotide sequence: TGTGCCAGCAGTGCCCGACTAGGGTTTGCGGGGGTAGCCAAAAACATTCAGTACTTC. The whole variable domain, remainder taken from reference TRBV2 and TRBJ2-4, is EPEVTQTPSHQVTQMGQEVILRCVPISNHLYFYWYRQILGQKVEFLVSFYNNEISEKSEIFDDQFSVERPDGSNFTLKIRSTKLEDSAMYFCASSARLGFAGVAKNIQYFGAGTRLSVL.